This paragraph covers one TCR beta chain sequence. The ends lost 2 bases at V and 4 bases at J; junction bases unmatched: 4. This CDR3 has 14 amino acids. From germline, CDR1 is MNHEY and CDR2 SVGEGT. This sample is part of a study of blood T cell repertoires in COVID-19. Turning to the study itself: Whether acute or convalescent, the COVID-19 samples came from the United States, Italy and Spain.

Methods used by the authors: Reference gene primers were amplified, and this amplification served to estimate nucleated cell counts. Sequencing used immunoSEQ multiplex PCR; TCRdb keeps in-frame clones, though not all of them. D and trimming come from the DNA, and the V and J calls and clone size come from that table. The data hold about 120,000 clones, with roughly 88% observed a single time. The clonotype comes from a woman in her fifties or sixties with active or convalescent COVID-19. Sequenced material: peripheral blood. The chain employs TRBV6-2 or TRBV6-3 and TRBJ2-5, with 7 bases fitting TRBD2. This chain's CDR3 is CASSYGGRGETQYF. The CDR3 DNA reads as TGTGCCAGCAGTTACGGCGGGAGAGGAGAGACCCAGTACTTC.